The subject of this entry is one T cell receptor (beta chain). Its target is unknown. This entry belongs to a study of shared clonotypes between healthy human individuals. Study results and caveats: Researchers found naive subsets generally carried larger estimated richness than memory subsets.

Sequencing used immunoSEQ multiplex PCR; TCRdb keeps in-frame clones, though not all of them. The repertoire holds some 320,000 clones, roughly 91% seen once, with under 20% in the top ten. The donor cohort consisted entirely of Caucasian adults residing in Nashville, Tennessee. CD8 memory combined CD45RO+ cells with CCR7-negative CD45RA+ TemRA cells. CDR1 and CDR2 (germline): SEHNR, FQNEAQ (reference sequence). V was pared by 5 bases and J by 4 bases, with 11 bases of the junction left unmatched. The CDR3 contains 16 residues. The chain links TRBV7-9 to TRBJ1-2; 9 bases agree with TRBD1. The TCR sequence derives from a man aged 18 to 29 in good health. The sample consisted of memory CD8+ T cells sorted from blood. The sample's subset: CD45RO+ cells pooled with CCR7-negative TemRA cells. The CDR3 nucleotides read TGTGCCAGCAGCGACGGCGGACAGGGGCGCGCCTATGGCTACACCTTC. This gives the protein CASSDGGQGRAYGYTF.